A selection of T cell receptor beta chains follows, all from one sample in a study of human T cells and chemical hapten exposure. From the RACE reads, TCRdb called clonotypes with MiXCR, one entry per CDR3 protein. In the table there are a few hundred thousand distinct CDR3 sequences, 8.6% of which are singletons. The sequences come from whole blood, collected in connection with sensitization to the hapten diphenylcyclopropenone (DPC). These TCRs come from a middle-aged woman with alopecia areata. Some clones in this sample may be carry-over from other donors' samples. Each CDR3 is given with its conserved first and last residue. A D gene is named only where the DNA matches it firmly. Expanded clones get a size class; other rows say once, few or many, or leave the size out.

cdr3_length: 14
d_call: -
v_call: TRBV12-3/TRBV12-4
j_call: TRBJ1-3
clone_size: -
cdr3_nt: TGTGCCAGCAAAATACAGGGAAAAGGAAACACCATATATTTT
cdr3_aa: CASKIQGKGNTIYF

cdr3_length: 13
d_call: -
v_call: TRBV7-8
j_call: TRBJ1-2
clone_size: many
cdr3_nt: TGTGCCAGCAGCTTAGATGTCCTTTATGGCTACACCTTC
cdr3_aa: CASSLDVLYGYTF

cdr3_length: 13
d_call: TRBD2
v_call: TRBV20-1
j_call: TRBJ2-3
clone_size: few
cdr3_nt: TGCAGTGCTATTAGGGAGGGCGAAGATACGCAGTATTTT
cdr3_aa: CSAIREGEDTQYF

cdr3_length: 16
d_call: TRBD2
v_call: TRBV6-2/TRBV6-3
j_call: TRBJ2-7
clone_size: -
cdr3_nt: TGTGCCAGCAGTTCCTGGGTAGCGGGAGAGGAGGACGAGCAGTACTTC
cdr3_aa: CASSSWVAGEEDEQYF

cdr3_length: 15
d_call: -
v_call: TRBV12-3/TRBV12-4
j_call: TRBJ1-3
clone_size: -
cdr3_nt: TGTGCCAGCACCCCTTCGGGGGCCACTGGAAACACCATATATTTT
cdr3_aa: CASTPSGATGNTIYF

cdr3_length: 15
d_call: TRBD1
v_call: TRBV6-2/TRBV6-3
j_call: TRBJ1-1
clone_size: -
cdr3_nt: TGTGCCAGCAGTTACTACGGGACAGCGGCCTCTGAAGCTTTCTTT
cdr3_aa: CASSYYGTAASEAFF

cdr3_length: 15
d_call: -
v_call: TRBV4-1
j_call: TRBJ1-4
clone_size: few
cdr3_nt: TGCGCCAGCAGCCCCTATCACAGGGCAAATGAAAAACTGTTTTTT
cdr3_aa: CASSPYHRANEKLFF

cdr3_length: 16
d_call: -
v_call: TRBV21-1
j_call: TRBJ1-5
clone_size: few
cdr3_nt: TGTGCCAGCAGCAATCTCGCAGGGGCCTTCGGTCAGCCCCAGCATTTT
cdr3_aa: CASSNLAGAFGQPQHF

cdr3_length: 13
d_call: -
v_call: TRBV12-3/TRBV12-4
j_call: TRBJ1-6
clone_size: -
cdr3_nt: TGTGCCAGCAGGTCCCTCGCGGAGACACCCCTCCACTTT
cdr3_aa: CASRSLAETPLHF

cdr3_length: 11
d_call: -
v_call: TRBV28
j_call: TRBJ2-3
clone_size: -
cdr3_nt: TGTGCCATGCAAACCGGGGATACGCAGTATTTT
cdr3_aa: CAMQTGDTQYF

cdr3_length: 16
d_call: TRBD2
v_call: TRBV6-2/TRBV6-3
j_call: TRBJ2-1
clone_size: many
cdr3_nt: TGTGCCAGCAGTCTGGTAGCGGGTAGCTCCTACAATGAGCAGTTCTTC
cdr3_aa: CASSLVAGSSYNEQFF

cdr3_length: 14
d_call: -
v_call: TRBV14
j_call: TRBJ1-4
clone_size: few
cdr3_nt: TGTGCCAGCAGCCTAAGGGGTTATAATGAAAAACTGTTTTTT
cdr3_aa: CASSLRGYNEKLFF

cdr3_length: 15
d_call: TRBD1
v_call: TRBV4-2
j_call: TRBJ1-2
clone_size: few
cdr3_nt: TGTGCCAGCAGCCCCCCAGGCCAGGGGGACTATGGCTACACCTTC
cdr3_aa: CASSPPGQGDYGYTF

cdr3_length: 11
d_call: -
v_call: TRBV24-1
j_call: TRBJ2-3
clone_size: few
cdr3_nt: TGTGCCACCAATTACCAAGATACGCAGTATTTT
cdr3_aa: CATNYQDTQYF

cdr3_length: 13
d_call: -
v_call: TRBV27
j_call: TRBJ2-7
clone_size: few
cdr3_nt: TGTGCCAGCAGGCCCCCCGGCCCCTACGAGCAGTACTTC
cdr3_aa: CASRPPGPYEQYF

cdr3_length: 15
d_call: -
v_call: TRBV24-1
j_call: TRBJ2-2
clone_size: few
cdr3_nt: TGTGCCACCAGTGATCCCGACAGTAACACCGGGGAGCTGTTTTTT
cdr3_aa: CATSDPDSNTGELFF

cdr3_length: 14
d_call: -
v_call: TRBV7-9
j_call: TRBJ1-1
clone_size: -
cdr3_nt: TGTGCCAGCAGCTTACTAGGCGCGGACACTGAAGCTTTCTTT
cdr3_aa: CASSLLGADTEAFF

cdr3_length: 14
d_call: -
v_call: TRBV20-1
j_call: TRBJ1-1
clone_size: few
cdr3_nt: TGCAGTGCTGCGCAGGGGCTAAGGAACACTGAAGCTTTCTTT
cdr3_aa: CSAAQGLRNTEAFF

cdr3_length: 11
d_call: -
v_call: TRBV7-9
j_call: TRBJ1-1
clone_size: few
cdr3_nt: TGTGCCAGCAGCTTCGGACAAAGAGCTTTCTTT
cdr3_aa: CASSFGQRAFF

cdr3_length: 14
d_call: -
v_call: TRBV28
j_call: TRBJ2-7
clone_size: -
cdr3_nt: TGTGCCAGCCACCCCGCGGGACGATCCCTTGAGCGGTACTTC
cdr3_aa: CASHPAGRSLERYF

cdr3_length: 15
d_call: TRBD2
v_call: TRBV27
j_call: TRBJ2-7
clone_size: -
cdr3_nt: TGTGCCAGCAGTTTTTATGAAAGCGGGAGTGGCGAGCAGTACTTC
cdr3_aa: CASSFYESGSGEQYF

cdr3_length: 13
d_call: -
v_call: TRBV5-6
j_call: TRBJ2-7
clone_size: -
cdr3_nt: TGTGCCAGCAGCCCGGCGGGACGACACGAGCAGTACTTC
cdr3_aa: CASSPAGRHEQYF

cdr3_length: 13
d_call: -
v_call: TRBV6-2/TRBV6-3
j_call: TRBJ1-4
clone_size: few
cdr3_nt: TGTGCCAGCAGTTACCTCTGGACAGAGCGACTGTTTTTT
cdr3_aa: CASSYLWTERLFF

cdr3_length: 16
d_call: -
v_call: TRBV11-2
j_call: TRBJ2-3
clone_size: -
cdr3_nt: TGTGCCAGCAGCTTAGTTGGGGGGGCCCCCACAGATACGCAGTATTTT
cdr3_aa: CASSLVGGAPTDTQYF

cdr3_length: 13
d_call: TRBD2
v_call: TRBV24-1
j_call: TRBJ2-1
clone_size: few
cdr3_nt: TGTGCCACCAGTGACGGGAGGAACAATGAGCAGTTCTTC
cdr3_aa: CATSDGRNNEQFF

cdr3_length: 12
d_call: -
v_call: TRBV4-2
j_call: TRBJ2-2
clone_size: many
cdr3_nt: TGTGCCAGCAGCCAAGAAGGCGGGGAGCTGTTTTTT
cdr3_aa: CASSQEGGELFF

cdr3_length: 16
d_call: -
v_call: TRBV10-3
j_call: TRBJ1-2
clone_size: few
cdr3_nt: TGTGCCATCAGTGACTCTCAGACCCCGAGAAACTATGGCTACACCTTC
cdr3_aa: CAISDSQTPRNYGYTF

cdr3_length: 17
d_call: -
v_call: TRBV4-2
j_call: TRBJ2-6
clone_size: -
cdr3_nt: TGTGCCAGCAGCCACCGACTAGAGTTAGGTGGGGCCAACGTCCTGACTTTC
cdr3_aa: CASSHRLELGGANVLTF

cdr3_length: 17
d_call: TRBD2
v_call: TRBV10-3
j_call: TRBJ2-7
clone_size: few
cdr3_nt: TGTGCCAGTTTAGAGACTAGCGGGAACCTCCCCTCGTACGAGCAGTACTTC
cdr3_aa: CASLETSGNLPSYEQYF

cdr3_length: 14
d_call: -
v_call: TRBV6-5
j_call: TRBJ2-3
clone_size: -
cdr3_nt: TGTGCCAGCAGTTCTTTTCACTTCACAGATACGCAGTATTTT
cdr3_aa: CASSSFHFTDTQYF

cdr3_length: 16
d_call: TRBD2
v_call: TRBV6-2/TRBV6-3
j_call: TRBJ2-1
clone_size: -
cdr3_nt: TGTGCCAGCAGTCGAGTAACTAGCGGGGCCCCCAATGAGCAGTTCTTC
cdr3_aa: CASSRVTSGAPNEQFF

cdr3_length: 16
d_call: TRBD2
v_call: TRBV5-1
j_call: TRBJ2-5
clone_size: many
cdr3_nt: TGCGCCAGCAGCTTGGATCCAGCGGGGTTCCAAGAGACCCAGTACTTC
cdr3_aa: CASSLDPAGFQETQYF

cdr3_length: 15
d_call: -
v_call: TRBV6-5
j_call: TRBJ2-7
clone_size: few
cdr3_nt: TGTGCCAGCAGTAGGCGGCCGCGGCAGGACTACGAGCAGTACTTC
cdr3_aa: CASSRRPRQDYEQYF

cdr3_length: 16
d_call: -
v_call: TRBV14
j_call: TRBJ1-3
clone_size: many
cdr3_nt: TGTGCCAGCAGCCAAGTATCGGCCGCCTCTGGAAACACCATATATTTT
cdr3_aa: CASSQVSAASGNTIYF

cdr3_length: 14
d_call: -
v_call: TRBV10-3
j_call: TRBJ1-5
clone_size: few
cdr3_nt: TGTGCCAGCGCGACGCAGGGTAGCAATCAGCCCCAGCATTTT
cdr3_aa: CASATQGSNQPQHF

cdr3_length: 12
d_call: TRBD1
v_call: TRBV29-1
j_call: TRBJ2-7
clone_size: many
cdr3_nt: TGCAGCGTCCAGGGACAGGGCTACGAGCAGTACTTC
cdr3_aa: CSVQGQGYEQYF

cdr3_length: 14
d_call: -
v_call: TRBV2
j_call: TRBJ1-5
clone_size: many
cdr3_nt: TGTGCCAGCAACCGGGACGGACACAATCAGCCCCAGCATTTT
cdr3_aa: CASNRDGHNQPQHF

cdr3_length: 16
d_call: -
v_call: TRBV4-3
j_call: TRBJ2-1
clone_size: many
cdr3_nt: TGCGCCAGCAGCCAAGATCAGGGGAACTCCTACAATGAGCAGTTCTTC
cdr3_aa: CASSQDQGNSYNEQFF

cdr3_length: 15
d_call: TRBD1
v_call: TRBV9
j_call: TRBJ2-1
clone_size: few
cdr3_nt: TGTGCCAGCAGCGGACAGGGGGTTTCCTACAATGAGCAGTTCTTC
cdr3_aa: CASSGQGVSYNEQFF

cdr3_length: 17
d_call: -
v_call: TRBV6-2/TRBV6-3
j_call: TRBJ1-6
clone_size: -
cdr3_nt: TGTGCCAGCAGTTACGAGTCCGGGAGCTCCTATAATTCACCCCTCCACTTT
cdr3_aa: CASSYESGSSYNSPLHF

cdr3_length: 15
d_call: TRBD2
v_call: TRBV7-2
j_call: TRBJ2-1
clone_size: many
cdr3_nt: TGTGCCAGCAGCTCCACTAGCGGACCCTCCAATGAGCAGTTCTTC
cdr3_aa: CASSSTSGPSNEQFF

cdr3_length: 14
d_call: -
v_call: TRBV5-1
j_call: TRBJ1-2
clone_size: few
cdr3_nt: TGCGCCAGCAGCTTGTTGGGACTGTCCTATGGCTACACCTTC
cdr3_aa: CASSLLGLSYGYTF

cdr3_length: 13
d_call: TRBD2
v_call: TRBV29-1
j_call: TRBJ2-1
clone_size: many
cdr3_nt: TGCAGCGTTGAGGCGGGAGGAAACAATGAGCAGTTCTTC
cdr3_aa: CSVEAGGNNEQFF

cdr3_length: 13
d_call: TRBD2
v_call: TRBV28
j_call: TRBJ2-1
clone_size: many
cdr3_nt: TGTGCCAGCAGTGATAGCGGGAGCCGTGAGCAGTTCTTC
cdr3_aa: CASSDSGSREQFF

cdr3_length: 14
d_call: TRBD1
v_call: TRBV10-3
j_call: TRBJ1-1
clone_size: -
cdr3_nt: TGTGCCACCTACCAGGGGGCAATGGACACTGAAGCTTTCTTT
cdr3_aa: CATYQGAMDTEAFF

cdr3_length: 16
d_call: -
v_call: TRBV12-3/TRBV12-4
j_call: TRBJ1-6
clone_size: -
cdr3_nt: TGTGCCAGCATCATATCCGGACAGCTCGATAATTCACCCCTCCACTTT
cdr3_aa: CASIISGQLDNSPLHF

cdr3_length: 18
d_call: TRBD1
v_call: TRBV7-9
j_call: TRBJ2-4
clone_size: few
cdr3_nt: TGTGCCAGCAGCTCGCTGACAACCACCGGGACAGGTCAAGGGGGTCAGTACTTC
cdr3_aa: CASSSLTTTGTGQGGQYF

cdr3_length: 13
d_call: TRBD1
v_call: TRBV29-1
j_call: TRBJ2-7
clone_size: -
cdr3_nt: TGCAGCGTAAAACCCCCGGGACAGGTGGAGCAGTACTTC
cdr3_aa: CSVKPPGQVEQYF

cdr3_length: 13
d_call: -
v_call: TRBV28
j_call: TRBJ2-7
clone_size: -
cdr3_nt: TGTGCCAGCAAACTCTCGGGATCCTACGAGCAGTACTTC
cdr3_aa: CASKLSGSYEQYF